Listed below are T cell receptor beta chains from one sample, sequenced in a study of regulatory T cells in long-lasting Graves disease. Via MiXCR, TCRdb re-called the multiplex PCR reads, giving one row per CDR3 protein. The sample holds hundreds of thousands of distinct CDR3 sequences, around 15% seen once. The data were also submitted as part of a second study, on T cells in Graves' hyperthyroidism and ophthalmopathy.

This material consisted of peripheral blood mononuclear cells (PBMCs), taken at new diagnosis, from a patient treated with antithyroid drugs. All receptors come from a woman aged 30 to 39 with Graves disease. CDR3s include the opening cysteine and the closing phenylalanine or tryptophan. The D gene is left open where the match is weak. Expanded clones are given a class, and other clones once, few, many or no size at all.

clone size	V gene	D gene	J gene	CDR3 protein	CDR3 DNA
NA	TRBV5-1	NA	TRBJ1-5	CASSLEGTSAENQPQHF	TGCGCCAGCAGCTTGGAGGGGACCTCCGCAGAGAATCAGCCCCAGCATTTT
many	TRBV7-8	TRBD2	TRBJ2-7	CASSFSGGTYEQYF	TGTGCCAGCAGCTTCAGCGGGGGAACCTACGAGCAGTACTTC
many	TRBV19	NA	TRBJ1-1	CASSSTGLPNTEAFF	TGTGCCAGTAGTTCGACCGGGCTACCGAACACTGAAGCTTTCTTT
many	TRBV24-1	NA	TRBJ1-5	CATANENQPQHF	TGTGCCACGGCGAACGAAAATCAGCCCCAGCATTTT
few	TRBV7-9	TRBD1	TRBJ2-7	CASSHRDSLTKQYF	TGTGCCAGCAGCCACCGGGACAGCCTTACGAAGCAGTACTTC
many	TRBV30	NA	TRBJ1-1	CAWSTSLNTEAFF	TGTGCCTGGAGTACCTCATTGAACACTGAAGCTTTCTTT
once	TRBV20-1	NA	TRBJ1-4	CSAHGRATNEKLFF	TGCAGTGCTCACGGCAGGGCAACTAATGAAAAACTGTTTTTT
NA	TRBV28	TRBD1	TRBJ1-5	CASISGTGVIQPQHF	TGTGCCAGCATCTCAGGGACAGGGGTTATTCAGCCCCAGCATTTT
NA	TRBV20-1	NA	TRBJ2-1	CSARPLNEQFF	TGCAGTGCTCGACCTTTGAATGAGCAGTTCTTC
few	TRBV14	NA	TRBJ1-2	CASSRDLSYGYTF	TGTGCCAGCAGCCGGGACCTGAGCTATGGCTACACCTTC
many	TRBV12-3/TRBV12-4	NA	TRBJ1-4	CASSQNSNEKLFF	TGTGCCAGCAGCCAAAACAGTAATGAAAAACTGTTTTTT
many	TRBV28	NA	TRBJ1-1	CASRMVMNTEAFF	TGTGCCAGCAGAATGGTTATGAACACTGAAGCTTTCTTT
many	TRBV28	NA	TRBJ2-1	CASSQRFEQFF	TGTGCCAGCAGTCAACGTTTTGAGCAGTTCTTC
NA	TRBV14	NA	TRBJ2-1	CASSPRWRQLYNEQFF	TGTGCCAGCAGCCCCCGATGGCGTCAGCTCTACAATGAGCAGTTCTTC
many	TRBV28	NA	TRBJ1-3	CAVPSRTGNTIYF	TGTGCAGTTCCCTCCCGAACTGGAAACACCATATATTTT
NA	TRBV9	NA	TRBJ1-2	CASSPDGHKGYTF	TGTGCCAGCAGCCCGGACGGGCATAAAGGCTACACCTTC
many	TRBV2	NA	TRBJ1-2	CASIGEGGSGYGYTF	TGTGCCAGCATAGGGGAAGGTGGCTCGGGCTATGGCTACACCTTC
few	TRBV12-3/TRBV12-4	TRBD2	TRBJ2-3	CASSFWLAAYTDTQYF	TGTGCCAGCAGTTTCTGGCTAGCGGCCTACACAGATACGCAGTATTTT
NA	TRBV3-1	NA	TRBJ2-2	CASSQDGGNTGELFF	TGTGCCAGCAGCCAAGATGGTGGGAACACCGGGGAGCTGTTTTTT
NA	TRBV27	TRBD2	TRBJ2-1	CASSPFRLADEQFF	TGTGCCAGCAGTCCATTCCGACTAGCCGATGAGCAGTTCTTC
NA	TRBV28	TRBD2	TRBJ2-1	CASSLFSGTRGNEQFF	TGTGCCAGCAGTTTATTTTCGGGGACTAGAGGCAATGAGCAGTTCTTC
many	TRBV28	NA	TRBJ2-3	CASSNPSTDTQYF	TGTGCCAGCAGTAACCCTAGCACAGATACGCAGTATTTT
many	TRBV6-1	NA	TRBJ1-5	CASSRVDGTSGINQPQHF	TGTGCCAGCAGTAGGGTGGACGGAACCTCCGGCATTAATCAGCCCCAGCATTTT
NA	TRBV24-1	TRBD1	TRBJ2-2	CATSDWTGGSTGELFF	TGTGCCACCAGTGATTGGACAGGGGGGAGCACCGGGGAGCTGTTTTTT
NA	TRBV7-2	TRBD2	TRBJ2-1	CASSLGGGGKDNEQFF	TGTGCCAGCAGCTTAGGGGGGGGGGGGAAAGACAATGAGCAGTTCTTC
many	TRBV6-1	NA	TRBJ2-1	CASSLRGEYYNEQFF	TGTGCCAGCAGTCTGAGGGGGGAATATTACAATGAGCAGTTCTTC
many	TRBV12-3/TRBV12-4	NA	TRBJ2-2	CASSLQGMNTGELFF	TGTGCCAGCAGTTTGCAGGGGATGAACACCGGGGAGCTGTTTTTT
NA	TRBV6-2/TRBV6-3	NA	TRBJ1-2	CASSTGSGGYGYTF	TGTGCCAGCAGTACGGGATCTGGTGGCTATGGCTACACCTTC
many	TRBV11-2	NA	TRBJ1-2	CASSLLNYGYTF	TGTGCCAGCAGCTTACTGAACTATGGCTACACCTTC
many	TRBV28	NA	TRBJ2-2	CATQYGGTRSTGELFF	TGTGCCACTCAATACGGCGGGACCCGGTCCACCGGGGAGCTGTTTTTT
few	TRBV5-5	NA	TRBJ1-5	CASSLRGDLGNQPQHF	TGTGCCAGCAGCCTCCGAGGCGATCTGGGCAATCAGCCCCAGCATTTT
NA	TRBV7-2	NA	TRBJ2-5	CASRRHVQETQYF	TGTGCCAGCAGACGACACGTCCAAGAGACCCAGTACTTC
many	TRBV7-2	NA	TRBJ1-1	CASSLASMNTEAFF	TGTGCCAGCAGCTTAGCGAGCATGAACACTGAAGCTTTCTTT
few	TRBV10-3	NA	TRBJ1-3	CAIGQGSVSGNTIYF	TGTGCCATCGGCCAGGGAAGCGTCTCTGGAAACACCATATATTTT
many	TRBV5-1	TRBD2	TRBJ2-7	CASSPISGLAGVTEQYF	TGCGCCAGCAGCCCGATCTCGGGACTAGCGGGAGTCACCGAGCAGTACTTC
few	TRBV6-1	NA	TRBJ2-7	CASGPPYEQYF	TGTGCCAGCGGTCCTCCCTACGAGCAGTACTTC
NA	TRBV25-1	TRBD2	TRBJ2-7	CASSPLGTSGSYEQYF	TGTGCCAGCAGTCCTCTCGGGACTAGCGGATCCTACGAGCAGTACTTC
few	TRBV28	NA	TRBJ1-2	CASRPTGTGAYGYTF	TGTGCCAGCAGACCCACCGGGACGGGGGCCTATGGCTACACCTTC
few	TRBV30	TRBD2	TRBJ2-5	CAWTSGVETQYF	TGTGCCTGGACCAGCGGGGTTGAGACCCAGTACTTC
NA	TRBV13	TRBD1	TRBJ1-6	CASSLTGVDSPLHF	TGTGCCAGCAGCTTGACAGGGGTTGATTCACCCCTCCACTTT
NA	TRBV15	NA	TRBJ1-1	CATRRDPLNTEAFF	TGTGCCACCAGGAGGGACCCGTTGAACACTGAAGCTTTCTTT
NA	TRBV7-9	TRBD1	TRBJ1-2	CASSPKDRVDYGYTF	TGTGCCAGCAGCCCCAAAGACAGGGTAGACTATGGCTACACCTTC
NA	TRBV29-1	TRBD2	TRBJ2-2	CSGAGVYTGELLF	TGCAGCGGGGCGGGAGTATACACCGGGGAGCTGCTTTTT
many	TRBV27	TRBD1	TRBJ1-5	CASSFTTGKDQPQHF	TGTGCCAGCAGTTTTACGACAGGGAAGGATCAGCCCCAGCATTTT
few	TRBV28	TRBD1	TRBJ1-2	CASSLWGRGQGASNYGYTF	TGTGCCAGCAGTTTATGGGGACGGGGACAGGGGGCTTCTAACTATGGCTACACCTTC
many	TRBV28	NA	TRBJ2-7	CASSYNRGAGQQEQYF	TGTGCCAGCAGTTACAACCGGGGAGCAGGGCAGCAGGAGCAGTACTTC
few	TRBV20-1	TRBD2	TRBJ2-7	CSASSRGGYEQYF	TGCAGTGCCTCCTCGCGGGGGGGGTACGAGCAGTACTTC
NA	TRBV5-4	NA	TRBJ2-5	CAGSLKGSGSQETQYF	TGTGCCGGCAGCTTGAAAGGGTCCGGGAGCCAAGAGACCCAGTACTTC
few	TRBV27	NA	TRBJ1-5	CASGDRARPQHF	TGTGCCAGCGGGGACCGCGCCCGGCCCCAGCATTTT
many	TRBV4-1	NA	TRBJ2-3	CASSQAGGRERTDTQYF	TGCGCCAGCAGCCAAGCAGGGGGGCGGGAGCGCACAGATACGCAGTATTTT
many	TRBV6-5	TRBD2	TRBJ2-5	CASSYSIGGRAQETQYF	TGTGCCAGCAGTTACTCGATTGGCGGGAGGGCCCAAGAGACCCAGTACTTC